The present T cell receptor beta chain was sequenced within a study of shared clonotypes between healthy human individuals (dated by TCRdb to 2018 to 2021). About the study as a whole: A few men and two women, aged 18 to 49 years, made up the cohort. For each donor, three plates each were used for CD4 naive and CD4 memory, two plates were used for CD8 naive, and one plate was used for CD8 memory. Libraries were prepared and TCR repertoires were sequenced by different laboratories using diverse techniques, in order to increase sequencing depth and limit assay-specific biases. Leukapheresis yielded between about 0.8 and 9.5 billion PBMCs per donor. To estimate repertoire size and how much clonotype sharing occurs between individuals, the study deeply sequenced the blood TCR repertoires of about 5 healthy adults. General findings and caveats noted by the study authors: Pairwise subsampling indicated that sequencing depth was expected to affect the degree of clonotype sharing among donors. Incomplete sequencing was indicated by rarefaction of sorted-subset datasets, despite the large sequencing depth. Because the study included a small number of donors, the genetic and exposure-history diversity represented was limited. Clonotypes shared by all four sorted-subset donors showed higher generation probabilities than non-shared clonotypes. Only blood was sampled, and tissue TCR repertoires likely differ from those in blood. Across a handful of donors, approximately 5% of naive CD4, approximately 3.6% of naive CD8, about 2% of memory CD4, and roughly 0.4% of memory CD8 clonotypes were shared. Naive subsets generally had larger estimated clonotype richness than memory subsets did.

CDR1 SGHRS and CDR2 YFSETQ were looked up in the germline V gene. V is pared back by 4 bases and J by 0 bases, with 10 bases lying between the germline termini. The CDR3 numbers 15 residues from cysteine through phenylalanine. Just the 45-base CDR3 DNA is kept, in frame starting at base 1. The sample holds one count of this clone. Its recognized antigen is unknown. No much larger clone is present one base from it, and per-base qualities are unavailable. The donors were healthy, HIV-negative adults who had no recently reported acute infections or vaccinations. Every donor was a Caucasian adult living in Nashville, Tennessee, USA. CD4+ T cells were enriched through magnetic negative selection, after which naive cells were positively selected on CD45RA and the remaining negative fraction served as the memory subset. Blood was collected by leukapheresis, and PBMCs were isolated by Ficoll-Histopaque density gradient centrifugation and then cryopreserved in liquid nitrogen vapor phase. Analytical flow cytometry was used to check the purity and quantity of every magnetically sorted T cell population. Genomic DNA was isolated from each sorted fraction and quantified by UV absorbance on a Nanodrop 2000c.

Using the deep immunoSEQ assay, multiplex PCR amplified TCR CDR3 regions from genomic DNA. Extracted genomic DNA from each cell subset was distributed evenly across all wells of several immunoSEQ 96-well plates, and each plate was treated as a replicate. Each replicate PCR for sorted subsets received around 200 ng genomic DNA, equal to about 30,000 T cell genomes. Purified libraries were quantified with a Qubit 3.0 fluorometer, sized on a Bioanalyzer 2100, and re-quantified with the KAPA Library Quantification kit. Every immunoSEQ 96-well plate was sequenced on a dedicated single-read 150-cycle Illumina NextSeq 550 flow cell. The authors processed their data as follows. Because only junctional sequences without quality scores were contained in the immunoSEQ output, filtering matching that applied to full-length reads could not be performed. To assign V/J genes and CDR3, sequences were annotated using PyIR, a Python wrapper for IgBLAST v1.9, with IMGT germline references. Reads were removed for weak V/J assignments (E-value above 1e-6), missing CDR3, stop codons, out-of-frame junctions, or ambiguous translated residues. V3J clonotypes were defined by identical inferred V gene, J gene, and CDR3 amino acid sequence. Percentage overlap between repertoires was calculated by dividing the number of shared unique clonotypes by the size of the smaller repertoire. Richness of each repertoire was evaluated using RTK rarefaction, the Chao1 estimator, and Recon v2.1 estimates of unobserved clonotypes. Generation probabilities for all TCRbeta clonotypes obtained by the gDNA method from a handful of donors were computed using OLGA. Entries here come from immuneACCESS through TCRdb and include only in-frame sequences with V and J called. Some clones fail to appear in such tables; in the studies checked, an unresolved V gene covers under half of the shortfall, and the cause of the remainder is unknown. V and J calls and clone size come straight from that table; D and trimming were deduced from the DNA. Here the sample has 2,100,000 or so clones; more than 90% occur a single time. The top ten clones comprise about 0.13% of the sample.

The receptor's source is a young man in good health. The sequence links TRBV5-1 to TRBJ2-2; the D gene cannot be named for sure. Sequencing was performed on naive CD4+ T cells sorted from blood. The cell subset or site label here, explained by the study, means: CD45RA+ positively selected. The CDR3 corresponds to CASSVGFANTGELFF. Here is the DNA: TGCGCCAGCAGCGTCGGGTTCGCGAACACCGGGGAGCTGTTTTTT.